A single sample is the source of the 22 T cell receptor beta chains below, sequenced in a study of response to subunit inactivated influenza vaccine. TCRdb called the RT-PCR reads again in MiXCR, with one record for every CDR3 protein. The data hold about 830,000 distinct CDR3 sequences, with roughly 18% observed a single time. Sequencing was performed on PBMCs from blood, taken 5 days after vaccination. The receptors were gathered from a man aged 50-60 years who received an inactivated influenza vaccine.

In its sample, this clonotype was seen many times. The genes are TRBV7-2 and TRBJ2-1; the D is unclear. V was pared by 5 bases and J by 7 bases, with 9 bases between. The CDR3 contains 12 residues. Looked up from germline, CDR1 is SGHTA and CDR2 is FQGNSA. The CDR3 reads CASSTMGNEQFF. DNA for the CDR3: TGTGCCAGCAGCACAATGGGTAATGAGCAGTTCTTC.

This clonotype has a handful of counts. The rearrangement joins TRBV18 to TRBJ2-1; D call uncertain. Looked up from germline, CDR1 is KGHSH and CDR2 is LQKENI. Trimming cost V 1 base and J 5 bases, with 6 bases left between them. The CDR3 runs 13 residues. Here the CDR3 DNA reads TGTGCCAGCTCACCACGGCTGAACAATGAGCAGTTCTTC. This codes for CASSPRLNNEQFF.

Here the CDR3 reads CSASPTTEAFF. The CDR3 DNA reads TGCAGCGCATCGCCCACGACTGAAGCTTTCTTT. The V gene is TRBV29-1, the J gene TRBJ1-1; no reliable D call. Germline V gene lookup returns CDR1 SQVTM and CDR2 ANQGSEA. Trimming took off 7 bases at V and 5 bases at J, with 11 bases between the two ends. The CDR3 consists of 11 residues.

The chain combines TRBV28 with TRBJ2-7; TRBD1 or TRBD2 may be the D gene (5 bases each). Germline lookup yields CDR1 MDHEN and CDR2 SYDVKM. V was pared by 5 bases and J by 4 bases, with 18 bases between. The length of the CDR3 is 15 residues. The DNA of the CDR3 is TGTGCCAGCAGTCTTGGGACGTGGGATGGGTACGAGCAGTACTTC. Its protein is CASSLGTWDGYEQYF. Filled out from reference TRBV28 and TRBJ2-7, the complete variable domain reads DVKVTQSSRYLVKRTGEKVFLECVQDMDHENMFWYRQDPGLGLRLIYFSYDVKMKEKGDIPEGYSVSREKKERFSLILESASTNQTSMYLCASSLGTWDGYEQYFGPGTRLTVT.

Many counts were recorded for this clonotype. At one boundary the junction diverges from the germline segment, which might be a read error. The rearrangement joins TRBV12-3 or TRBV12-4 to TRBJ2-3, with D maybe TRBD2 (6 bases). The CDR3 extends over 12 amino acids. The CDR3 coding sequence is TGCGCCAGTAGGACGGGAGCAGATACGCAGTATTTT. Translated: CASRTGADTQYF.

This clonotype was seen only a few times. The rearrangement uses TRBV20-1 and TRBJ2-7; 8 bases match TRBD1. The CDR3 extends over 14 amino acids. V trimming: 0 bases; J trimming: 3 bases; junction bases outside the gene matches: 4. Germline CDR1 reads DFQATT; CDR2 reads SNEGSKA (reference sequence). The CDR3 loop is CSAREAGQVYEQYF. The DNA of the CDR3 is TGCAGTGCTAGAGAGGCGGGACAGGTCTACGAGCAGTACTTC.

V and J are TRBV20-1 and TRBJ2-1; a possible D gene is TRBD1 (5 bases). The CDR3 spans 15 residues. Looked up from germline, CDR1 is DFQATT and CDR2 is SNEGSKA (reference sequence). Trimming stripped 4 bases from V and 5 bases from J, with 18 bases between. In DNA, the CDR3 is TGCAGTGCTACCATATCCTCTGGGGCAGACAATGAGCAGTTCTTC. This codes for CSATISSGADNEQFF.

This clonotype was observed at least ten times. V is TRBV28 and J is TRBJ2-7; 7 nucleotides align to TRBD2. This CDR3 is 14 amino acids long. The trim removed 6 bases at V and 2 bases at J, leaving 7 bases unmatched. Per germline, CDR1 MDHEN and CDR2 SYDVKM. CDR3 protein: CASRGRASPYEQYF. DNA of the CDR3: TGTGCCAGCAGGGGGAGGGCCAGTCCCTACGAGCAGTACTTC.

The sample holds a few counts of this clonotype. The V and J genes are TRBV10-3 and TRBJ2-3, with unresolved D. In germline, CDR1 is ENHRY, CDR2 SYGVKD. V lost 3 bases and J lost 2, with 6 bases in between. The CDR3 runs to 13 residues. The CDR3 bases are TGTGCCATCAGTGATCAGCCCACAGATACGCAGTATTTT. This codes for CAISDQPTDTQYF.

This chain joins TRBV24-1 and TRBJ2-5; tentatively, D is TRBD1 (5 bases). Trimming removed 0 bases at V and 5 bases at J, with 12 bases between. The CDR3 has 15 residues. In germline, CDR1 is KGHDR, CDR2 SFDVKD. In DNA, the CDR3 is TGTGCCACCAGTGATTTGAACAGGTTGGGGGAGACCCAGTACTTC. Its protein product is CATSDLNRLGETQYF.

At least ten counts were recorded for this clonotype. The chain combines TRBV12-3 or TRBV12-4 with TRBJ2-7, with D hard to call. This CDR3 region has 13 residues. V lost 6 bases and J lost 4, with 13 bases in between. The CDR3, as DNA: TGTGCCAGCAGCTCCTCCTCGGTGTACGAGCAGTACTTC. Its protein is CASSSSSVYEQYF.

CDR3 residues: CASSGAAETYNEQFF. The CDR3 coding sequence is TGTGCCAGCAGTGGGGCAGCGGAAACATACAATGAGCAGTTCTTC. The gene calls are TRBV28 and TRBJ2-1; D is possibly TRBD1 or TRBD2 (5 bases each). CDR3 length: 15 residues. The V end lost 5 bases, the J end lost 4 bases, and 15 bases lay between the germline ends. CDR1 is MDHEN, CDR2 SYDVKM, per germline.

The chain is built from TRBV20-1 and TRBJ2-7; 9 positions match TRBD1. Trimming cost V 5 bases and J 6 bases; bases outside gene matches: 8. Germline V gene lookup returns CDR1 DFQATT and CDR2 SNEGSKA (reference sequence). There are 13 residues in the CDR3. The CDR3 sequence: CSAQDRGGSEQYF. CDR3 DNA sequence: TGCAGTGCTCAGGACAGGGGAGGAAGCGAGCAGTACTTC.

This clonotype has a handful of counts. Relative to the germline gene, one junction end is altered; a read error may explain this. This chain connects TRBV6-1 to TRBJ2-3; D assignment may be TRBD1 or TRBD2 (5 bases each). The CDR3 loop spans 13 amino acids. The germline gives CDR1 MNHNS, CDR2 SASEGT. The CDR3 DNA reads TGTGCCAGCAGTGATATGGGACGCAAAAACGGGGATTTT. This encodes CASSDMGRKNGDF.

This clonotype appeared a few times. The chain has TRBV5-1 and TRBJ2-7; D is unresolved. The V gene lost 0 bases and the J gene lost 4 bases, with 8 bases spanning the gap. This CDR3 region has 13 residues. The germline CDR1 and CDR2 sequences are SGHRS and YFSETQ. The CDR3 DNA reads TGCGCCAGCAGCTTGGAACCAAGGTACGAGCAGTACTTC. Its protein is CASSLEPRYEQYF.

This clonotype was counted only a few times. This chain links TRBV14 with TRBJ2-1, with 8 bases that match TRBD2. Germline loops: CDR1 SGHDN, CDR2 FVKESK. Trimming at V came to 0 bases and at J to 6 bases, leaving 7 bases not matched to a gene. CDR3 length: 16 amino acids. The CDR3 sequence: CASSQEGAGVSNEQFF. The CDR3 region has the DNA TGTGCCAGCAGCCAAGAGGGAGCGGGAGTGAGCAATGAGCAGTTCTTC.

For this clonotype: Mismatch with germline at one junction end may stem from a read error. The chain carries TRBV5-1 and TRBJ2-1, with TRBD2 matching over 7 bases. There are 14 residues in the CDR3. The V gene's germline CDR1 is SGHRS and CDR2 YFSETQ. CDR3 coding DNA: TGCGCCAGCCGCTTGGGGGGGGGATACAATGAGCAGTTCTTC. It translates to CASRLGGGYNEQFF.

This clonotype was detected many times. DNA of the CDR3: TGCGCCAGCAGTACGGGGCAGGGGCCCTACGAGCAGTACTTC. Translation gives CASSTGQGPYEQYF. The chain couples TRBV5-1 to TRBJ2-7; D possibly corresponds to TRBD1 (6 bases). V lost 5 bases and J lost 2, with 14 bases in between. The CDR3 contains 14 residues. From germline, CDR1 is SGHRS and CDR2 YFSETQ.

This clonotype was observed a handful of times. V is TRBV5-1 and J is TRBJ1-2, with D possibly matching TRBD1 (5 bases). V was cut by 4 bases and J by 8 bases, with 12 bases left in between. The CDR3 has 12 residues. CDR1 is SGHRS and CDR2 is YFSETQ in the germline V gene. CDR3 nucleotides: TGCGCCAGCAGCCCCACAGGTGGAGGCTACACCTTC. It specifies CASSPTGGGYTF.

This clonotype has at least ten counts. V gene TRBV28 combines with J gene TRBJ2-2; 8 bases line up with TRBD1. The CDR3 runs to 15 residues. The junction had 0 bases not matched to a gene; V was cut back by 3 bases and J by 0 bases. CDR1 is MDHEN, CDR2 SYDVKM, per germline. CDR3 amino acids: CASSFRGPNTGELFF. The CDR3 DNA follows: TGTGCCAGCAGTTTCAGGGGGCCGAACACCGGGGAGCTGTTTTTT.

This sequence joins TRBV14 and TRBJ2-1; 7 bases fit TRBD2. Germline-derived CDR1 and CDR2 are SGHDN and FVKESK. V lost 0 bases to trimming and J lost 14 bases; unmatched junction nucleotides: 7. The CDR3 length is 13 residues. The DNA of the CDR3 is TGTGCCAGCAGCCAAGATAATGGCGGGAGTAAGTTCTTC. It yields the protein CASSQDNGGSKFF.

The table lists this clonotype with a few counts. The chain recombines TRBV7-9 with TRBJ2-3, with 7 bases fitting TRBD2. Trimming at V came to 5 bases and at J to 4 bases, leaving 9 bases not matched to a gene. CDR1 SEHNR and CDR2 FQNEAQ come from the germline V gene (reference sequence). The CDR3 runs 15 residues. The CDR3 spells CASSPQTSFSDTQYF. The CDR3, as DNA: TGTGCCAGCAGCCCCCAGACTAGCTTCTCAGATACGCAGTATTTT.